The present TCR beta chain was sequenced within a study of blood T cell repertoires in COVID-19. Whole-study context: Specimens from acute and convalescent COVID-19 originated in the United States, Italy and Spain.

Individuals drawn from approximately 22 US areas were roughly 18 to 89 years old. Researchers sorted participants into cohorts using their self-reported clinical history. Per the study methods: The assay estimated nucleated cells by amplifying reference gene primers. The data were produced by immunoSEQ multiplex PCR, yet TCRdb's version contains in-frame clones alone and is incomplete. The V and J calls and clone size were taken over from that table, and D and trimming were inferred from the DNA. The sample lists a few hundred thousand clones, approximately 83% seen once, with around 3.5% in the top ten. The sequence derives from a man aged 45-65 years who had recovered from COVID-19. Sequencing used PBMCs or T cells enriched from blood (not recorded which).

The CDR3 DNA is TGCAGTGCTGGTGGGGACAGCTACACAGATACGCAGTATTTT. It specifies CSAGGDSYTDTQYF. This chain links TRBV20-1 with TRBJ2-3; the match to TRBD1 covers 7 bases. V shed 5 bases and J 2 bases; nucleotides not matched to a gene: 7. Germline V gene sequence: CDR1 DFQATT, CDR2 SNEGSKA (reference sequence). This CDR3 has 14 residues.